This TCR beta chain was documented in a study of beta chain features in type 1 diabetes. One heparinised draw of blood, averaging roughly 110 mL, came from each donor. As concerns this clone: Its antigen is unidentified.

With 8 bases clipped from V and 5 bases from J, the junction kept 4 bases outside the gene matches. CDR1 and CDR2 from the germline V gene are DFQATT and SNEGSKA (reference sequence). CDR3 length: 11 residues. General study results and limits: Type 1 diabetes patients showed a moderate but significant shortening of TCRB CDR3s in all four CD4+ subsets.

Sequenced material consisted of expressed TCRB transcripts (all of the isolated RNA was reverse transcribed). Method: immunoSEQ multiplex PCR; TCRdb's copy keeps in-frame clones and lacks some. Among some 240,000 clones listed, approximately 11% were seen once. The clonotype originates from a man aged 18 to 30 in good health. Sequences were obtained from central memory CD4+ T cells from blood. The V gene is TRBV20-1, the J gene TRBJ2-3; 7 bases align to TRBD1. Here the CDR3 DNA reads TGCAGTTCGAACAGGGGAGATACGCAGTATTTT. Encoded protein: CSSNRGDTQYF.